This TCR beta chain was sequenced in a study of OX40 agonist ivuxolimab in advanced cancers. Measured with immunoSEQ multiplex PCR; TCRdb has only the in-frame clones, and not every one. The sample lists 30,000 to 40,000 clones; 89% were seen once. Regarding the study as a whole: Some patients who did not respond also had low normalized T-cell clonal expansion.

On this clone itself: Its specificity is unknown.

V shed 5 bases and J shed 0 bases, with 12 bases lying between them. Germline V CDR1 and CDR2: SGHVS, FQNEAQ. The CDR3 consists of 15 residues. This receptor was identified in an adult with an advanced solid tumor such as melanoma, head and neck, liver or kidney cancer. Here the sequenced sample was CD4+ or CD8+ T cells sorted from blood, taken in a trial of the OX40 agonist ivuxolimab. The gene calls are TRBV7-8 and TRBJ2-3, with D possibly TRBD2 on 5 matching bases. The CDR3 reads CASSGSSLSTDTQYF. CDR3 DNA: TGTGCCAGCAGCGGGAGTTCGTTAAGCACAGATACGCAGTATTTT.